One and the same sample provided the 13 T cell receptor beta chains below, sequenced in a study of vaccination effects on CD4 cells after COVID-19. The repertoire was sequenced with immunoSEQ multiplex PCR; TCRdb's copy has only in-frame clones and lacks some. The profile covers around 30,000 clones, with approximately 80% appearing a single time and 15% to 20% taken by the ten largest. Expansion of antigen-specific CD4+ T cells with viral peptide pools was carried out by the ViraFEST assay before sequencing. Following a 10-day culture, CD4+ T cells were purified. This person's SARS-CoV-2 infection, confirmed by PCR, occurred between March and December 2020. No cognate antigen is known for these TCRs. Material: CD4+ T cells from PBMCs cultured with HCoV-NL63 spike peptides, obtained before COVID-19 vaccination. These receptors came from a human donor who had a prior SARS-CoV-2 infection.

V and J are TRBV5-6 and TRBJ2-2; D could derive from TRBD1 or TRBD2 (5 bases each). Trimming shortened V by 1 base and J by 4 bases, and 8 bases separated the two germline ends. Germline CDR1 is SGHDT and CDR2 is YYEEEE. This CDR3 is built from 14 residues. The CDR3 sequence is CASSLLGPTGELFF. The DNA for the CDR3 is TGTGCCAGCAGCTTGTTGGGACCCACCGGGGAGCTGTTTTTT.

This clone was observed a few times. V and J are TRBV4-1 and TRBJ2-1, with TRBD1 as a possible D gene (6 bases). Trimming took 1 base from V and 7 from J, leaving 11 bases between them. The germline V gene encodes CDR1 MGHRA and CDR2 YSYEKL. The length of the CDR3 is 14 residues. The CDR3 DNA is TGCGCCAGCAGCCAAGTGACAGGTTCGAATGAGCAGTTCTTC. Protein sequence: CASSQVTGSNEQFF.

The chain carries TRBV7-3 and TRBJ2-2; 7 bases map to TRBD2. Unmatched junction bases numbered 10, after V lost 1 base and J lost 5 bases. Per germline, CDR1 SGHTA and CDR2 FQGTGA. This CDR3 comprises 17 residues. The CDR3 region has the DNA TGTGCCAGCAGCTTAAGTAGAAGCCTAGCGGAGACCGGGGAGCTGTTTTTT. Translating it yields CASSLSRSLAETGELFF.

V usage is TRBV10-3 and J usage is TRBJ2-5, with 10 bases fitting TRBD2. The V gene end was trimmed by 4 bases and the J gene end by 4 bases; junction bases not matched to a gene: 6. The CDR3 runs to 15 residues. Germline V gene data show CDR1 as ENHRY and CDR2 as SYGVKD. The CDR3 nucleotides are TGTGCCATCAGTGTCCTAGCGGGAGTTGGAGAGACCCAGTACTTC. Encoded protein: CAISVLAGVGETQYF.

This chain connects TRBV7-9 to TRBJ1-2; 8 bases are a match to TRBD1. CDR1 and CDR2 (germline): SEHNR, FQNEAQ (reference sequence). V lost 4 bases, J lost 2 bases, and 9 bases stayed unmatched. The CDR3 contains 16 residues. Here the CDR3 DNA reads TGTGCCAGCAGCTCTCTAAGGCGGGACAGGAACTATGGCTACACCTTC. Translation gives CASSSLRRDRNYGYTF.

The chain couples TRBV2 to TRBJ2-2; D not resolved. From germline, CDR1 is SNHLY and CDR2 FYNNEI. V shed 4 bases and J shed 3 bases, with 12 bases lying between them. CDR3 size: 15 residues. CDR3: CASSVELTYTGELFF. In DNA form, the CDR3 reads TGTGCCAGCAGTGTGGAACTGACGTACACCGGGGAGCTGTTTTTT. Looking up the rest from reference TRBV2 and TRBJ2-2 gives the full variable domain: EPEVTQTPSHQVTQMGQEVILRCVPISNHLYFYWYRQILGQKVEFLVSFYNNEISEKSEIFDDQFSVERPDGSNFTLKIRSTKLEDSAMYFCASSVELTYTGELFFGEGSRLTVL.

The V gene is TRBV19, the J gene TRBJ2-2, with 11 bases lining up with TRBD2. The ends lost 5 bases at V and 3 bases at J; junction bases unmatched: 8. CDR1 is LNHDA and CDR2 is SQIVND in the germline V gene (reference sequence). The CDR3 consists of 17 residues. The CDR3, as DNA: TGTGCCAGTAGTCTCCTAGCGGGGGGTGTCTACACCGGGGAGCTGTTTTTT. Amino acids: CASSLLAGGVYTGELFF.

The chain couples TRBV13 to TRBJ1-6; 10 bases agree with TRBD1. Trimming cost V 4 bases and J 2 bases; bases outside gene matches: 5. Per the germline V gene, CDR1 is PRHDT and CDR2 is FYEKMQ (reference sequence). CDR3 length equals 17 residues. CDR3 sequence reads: CASSYRQGAAYNSPLHF. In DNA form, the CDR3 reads TGTGCCAGCAGCTACCGACAGGGGGCTGCCTATAATTCACCCCTCCACTTT.

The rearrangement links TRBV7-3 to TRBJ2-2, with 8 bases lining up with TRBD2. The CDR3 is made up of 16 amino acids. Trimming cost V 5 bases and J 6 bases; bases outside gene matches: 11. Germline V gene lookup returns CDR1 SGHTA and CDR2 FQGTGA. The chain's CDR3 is CASSLGLVLGPGELFF. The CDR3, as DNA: TGTGCCAGCAGCCTGGGACTAGTATTGGGACCCGGGGAGCTGTTTTTT.

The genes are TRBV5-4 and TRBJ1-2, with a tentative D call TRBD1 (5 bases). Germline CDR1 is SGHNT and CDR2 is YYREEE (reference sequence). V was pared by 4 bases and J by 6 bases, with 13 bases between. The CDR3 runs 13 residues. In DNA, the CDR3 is TGTGCCAGCAGCCATACCGGGACGGATGGCTACACCTTC. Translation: CASSHTGTDGYTF.

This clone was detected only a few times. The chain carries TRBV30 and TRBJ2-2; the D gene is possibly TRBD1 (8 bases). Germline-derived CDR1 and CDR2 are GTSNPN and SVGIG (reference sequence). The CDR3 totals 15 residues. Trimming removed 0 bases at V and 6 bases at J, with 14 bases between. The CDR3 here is CAWSVQGGAAGELFF. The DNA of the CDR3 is TGTGCCTGGAGTGTACAGGGGGGGGCCGCCGGGGAGCTGTTTTTT.

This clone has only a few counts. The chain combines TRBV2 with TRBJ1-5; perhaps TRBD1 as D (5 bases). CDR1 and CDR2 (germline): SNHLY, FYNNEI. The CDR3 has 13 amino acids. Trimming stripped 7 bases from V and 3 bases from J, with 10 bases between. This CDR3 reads CASTAGFNQPQHF. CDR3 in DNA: TGTGCCAGCACCGCAGGGTTCAATCAGCCCCAGCATTTT. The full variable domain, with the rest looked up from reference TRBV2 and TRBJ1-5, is EPEVTQTPSHQVTQMGQEVILRCVPISNHLYFYWYRQILGQKVEFLVSFYNNEISEKSEIFDDQFSVERPDGSNFTLKIRSTKLEDSAMYFCASTAGFNQPQHFGDGTRLSIL.

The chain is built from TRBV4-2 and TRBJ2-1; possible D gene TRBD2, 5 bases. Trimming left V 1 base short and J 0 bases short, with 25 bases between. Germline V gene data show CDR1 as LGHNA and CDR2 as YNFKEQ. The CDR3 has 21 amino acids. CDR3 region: CASSQVARRRATPRSYNEQFF. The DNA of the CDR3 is TGTGCCAGCAGCCAAGTCGCGCGCCGGCGGGCAACCCCCCGCTCCTACAATGAGCAGTTCTTC.